This T cell receptor beta chain is drawn from a study of Ad26.COV2.S vaccination and SARS-CoV-2 variants. Study details: The trial was COV1001 and the donor's arm was Ad26.COV2.S. Ad26.COV2.S given intramuscularly, once or twice 56 days apart.

Profiled with immunoSEQ multiplex PCR; TCRdb holds only in-frame clones, not every one. The sample shows approximately 350,000 clones, roughly 85% of them seen only once. Germline CDR1 is MNHEY and CDR2 is SVGAGI. The CDR3 has 15 amino acids. Trimming shortened V by 4 bases and J by 3 bases, and 16 bases separated the two germline ends. Notes on this clone: Its antigen is not known.

Study-wide findings and caveats: Breadth, reportedly substantial, characterized the spike-specific CD8+ and CD4+ T cell responses after vaccination. Vaccine recipients posted higher spike-specific TCR breadth than their placebo counterparts.

Treatment described: 15 to 20 received Ad26.COV2.S at low or high dose, single or two shots; about 5 received placebo; per-sample allocation not given. Repertoires come from day 63 after the first vaccine or placebo injection. The gene calls are TRBV6-5 and TRBJ2-7; D is unresolved. The sequencing used peripheral blood, collected in a trial of Ad26.COV2.S vaccine versus placebo. This sequence originates from a person aged 18-65 years who received the Ad26.COV2.S COVID-19 vaccine or a placebo. CDR3 bases: TGTGCCAGCAGTTTGAGGCCCCGAGATTTCTACGAGCAGTACTTC. It specifies CASSLRPRDFYEQYF.